The 15 T cell receptor beta chains listed next were all sequenced from one sample in a study of T cells in Graves' hyperthyroidism and ophthalmopathy. What was amplified from RNA transcripts were TCR beta CDR3 regions. TCR CDR3 regions were first amplified by RT-PCR with HTBI primers. Using its own MiXCR run on the multiplex PCR reads, TCRdb lists one record per CDR3 protein. Of 200,000 to 300,000 distinct CDR3 sequences listed, less than 20% are singletons. Sequencing was performed on blood. These receptors originate from a woman in her late teens or twenties with Graves' ophthalmopathy.

This clonotype was seen at least ten times. The rearrangement uses TRBV13 and TRBJ2-1, with D possibly called TRBD1 or TRBD2 (5 bases each). Trimming took off 4 bases at V and 6 bases at J, with 16 bases between the two ends. CDR1 is PRHDT and CDR2 is FYEKMQ in the germline V gene (reference sequence). The CDR3 length is 15 residues. Here the CDR3 DNA reads TGTGCCAGCAGCTCGCCGGGACCCGGTCGCAATGAGCAGTTCTTC. Residues: CASSSPGPGRNEQFF.

As to this clonotype: A much larger clone differs by one base, so this may be a read error. Written as DNA, the CDR3 is TGTGTCAGCAGCATAACCTTAGCGGGGGTCAGCACAGATACGCAGTATTTT. Amino acids: CVSSITLAGVSTDTQYF. The V gene is TRBV5-4, the J gene TRBJ2-3, with TRBD2 identical over 9 bases. CDR1 is SGHNT and CDR2 is YYREEE in the germline V gene (reference sequence). The CDR3 has 17 residues.

The chain uses TRBV15 and TRBJ2-5; tentative D call: TRBD1 (6 bases). CDR3 length: 15 residues. Germline CDR1 and CDR2: LNHNV and YYDKDF (reference sequence). V gave up 4 bases and J gave up 2 bases, with 14 bases separating them. The CDR3 DNA is TGTGCCACCAGCACAAGAGGGACATTACAAGAGACCCAGTACTTC. Encoded protein: CATSTRGTLQETQYF.

There are many counts of this clonotype. V usage is TRBV14 and J usage is TRBJ1-2, with D uncertain. Trimming pared 4 bases from V and 3 bases from J, leaving 9 bases between. Germline V gives CDR1 SGHDN, CDR2 FVKESK. The CDR3 is 13 amino acids. The CDR3 region has the DNA TGTGCCAGCAGCCCCTCACGGGACTATGGCTACACCTTC. Translated: CASSPSRDYGYTF.

This clonotype was detected only a few times. The chain couples TRBV20-1 to TRBJ2-1; TRBD2 is a possible D gene (5 bases). Deletions cut 0 bases from V and 3 bases from J, with 18 bases between. CDR1 and CDR2 (germline): DFQATT, SNEGSKA (reference sequence). CDR3 length: 17 residues. The CDR3 region is CSARDRFGSEYYNEQFF. In nucleotides, the CDR3 is TGCAGTGCTAGAGATCGTTTTGGGAGTGAGTACTACAATGAGCAGTTCTTC.

In this sample, this clonotype turned up many times. This chain links TRBV10-3 with TRBJ2-1; D may be TRBD1 (6 bases). This CDR3 region has 12 residues. With 5 bases removed from V and 8 bases from J, the gap between germline ends came to 10 bases. CDR1 is ENHRY and CDR2 is SYGVKD in the germline V gene. The CDR3, as DNA: TGTGCCATCAGTACAGGGATCCATGAGCAGTTCTTC. It codes for CAISTGIHEQFF.

This clonotype was observed at least ten times. The genes are TRBV14 and TRBJ2-2; no clear D gene. Trimming removed 4 bases at V and 6 bases at J, with 6 bases between. In germline, CDR1 is SGHDN, CDR2 FVKESK. The CDR3 consists of 12 residues. Here the CDR3 reads CASSPLAGELFF. CDR3 bases: TGTGCCAGCAGCCCCCTGGCCGGGGAGCTGTTTTTT.

This clonotype has ten or more counts. This sequence joins TRBV2 and TRBJ2-1, with TRBD1 identical over 11 bases. CDR3 length equals 12 residues. Germline V CDR1 and CDR2: SNHLY, FYNNEI. The trim removed 11 bases at V and 9 bases at J, leaving 6 bases unmatched. For the CDR3, the DNA is TGTGCCGCCCAAGGACAGGGGGCTGAGCAGTTCTTC. It is translated as CAAQGQGAEQFF. The full variable domain, completed using reference TRBV2 and TRBJ2-1, is EPEVTQTPSHQVTQMGQEVILRCVPISNHLYFYWYRQILGQKVEFLVSFYNNEISEKSEIFDDQFSVERPDGSNFTLKIRSTKLEDSAMYFCAAQGQGAEQFFGPGTRLTVL.

This clonotype was recorded many times. This rearrangement joins TRBV4-1 to TRBJ2-1; tentative D call: TRBD1 (6 bases). The CDR3 totals 15 residues. Germline values: CDR1 MGHRA, CDR2 YSYEKL. Trimming removed 0 bases from V and 3 bases from J, with 9 bases in between. The CDR3 region has the DNA TGCGCCAGCAGCCAAGATAGACAGGACTACAATGAGCAGTTCTTC. Translating it yields CASSQDRQDYNEQFF.

The table lists this clonotype with many counts. The chain carries TRBV4-1 and TRBJ2-7; TRBD1 might be the D (6 bases). V lost 4 bases, J lost 4 bases, and 23 bases lay in between. Germline-derived CDR1 and CDR2 are MGHRA and YSYEKL. The CDR3 is made up of 17 amino acids. The CDR3 coding sequence is TGCGCCAGCAGCCGCCAGCCCAAGAACAGGGATGGGTACGAGCAGTACTTC. Protein product: CASSRQPKNRDGYEQYF.

J is TRBJ2-7 and V is TRBV5-1; 9 bases line up with TRBD2. Trimming cost V 0 bases and J 2 bases; bases outside gene matches: 6. The V gene's germline CDR1 is SGHRS and CDR2 YFSETQ. The CDR3 has 16 amino acids. The CDR3 DNA follows: TGCGCCAGCAGCTTGGATGGGGGCGGGGGGGCCTACGAGCAGTACTTC. Translation: CASSLDGGGGAYEQYF.

The gene calls are TRBV4-2 and TRBJ1-1, with a tentative D call TRBD1 (5 bases). Trimming removed 2 bases at V and 4 bases at J, with 14 bases between. The length of the CDR3 is 15 residues. Germline CDR1 reads LGHNA; CDR2 reads YNFKEQ. This chain's CDR3 is CASSQLGPGTTEAFF. CDR3 DNA: TGTGCCAGCAGCCAACTCGGACCCGGGACCACTGAAGCTTTCTTT.

This clonotype has a handful of counts. Here the CDR3 reads CASSMAGNRAPQHF. Written as DNA, the CDR3 is TGTGCCAGTAGTATGGCAGGTAATCGGGCGCCCCAGCATTTT. The chain has TRBV19 and TRBJ1-5; D not resolved. The CDR3 has 14 residues. Looked up from germline, CDR1 is LNHDA and CDR2 is SQIVND (reference sequence). With 3 bases removed from V and 9 bases from J, the gap between germline ends came to 15 bases.

This clonotype was counted between two and nine times. The J gene is TRBJ2-4, the V gene TRBV5-4; D not certain. This CDR3 has 13 residues. Germline V gives CDR1 SGHNT, CDR2 YYREEE (reference sequence). Trimming removed 0 bases at V and 3 bases at J, with 4 bases between. CDR3 nucleotides: TGTGCCAGCAGCTTGGACAACAAAAACATTCAGTACTTC. Translating gives CASSLDNKNIQYF.

This clonotype was found many times. The chain uses TRBV27 and TRBJ2-7, with 7 bases matching TRBD1. CDR3 length: 13 residues. The germline V gene has CDR1 MNHEY and CDR2 SMNVEV (reference sequence). J gave up 2 bases and V 5 bases, and 3 bases lay outside the gene matches. CDR3 in amino acids: CASSIGTAYEQYF. The CDR3 DNA reads as TGTGCCAGCAGTATCGGGACAGCCTACGAGCAGTACTTC.